The 5 T cell receptor beta chains presented below share a single source sample, sequenced in a study of blood T cells in healthy people across ages (dated by TCRdb to 2015 to 2017). The method was 5' RACE. TCRdb lists the instrument as Illumina HiSeq 2500. A second PCR of roughly 7 to 11 cycles was performed with a sample-barcoded 5' primer and a J-beta primer mix. TCRdb passed the public sequencing reads through fastp at Q25 and MiXCR, retaining productive beta sequences. One record per CDR3 amino acid sequence lists the most common genes and DNA. Across this sample there are about 1.6 million distinct CDR3 sequences, with around 35% seen only once. The ten largest make up approximately 10% of the sample. Sequenced input: blood. These receptors all stem from a woman in her 30s in good health.

This clonotype turned up a few times. V is TRBV10-2 and J is TRBJ2-7; D may be TRBD2 (6 bases). CDR1 is WSHSY and CDR2 is SAAADI in the germline V gene. Trimming cost V 2 bases and J 9 bases, with 11 bases left between them. This CDR3 comprises 12 residues. For the CDR3, the DNA is TGCGCCAGCAGTGAGCCCCTCGGGGGGCAGTACTTC. This translates into CASSEPLGGQYF.

This clonotype was seen more than once but under ten times. This chain links TRBV20-1 with TRBJ2-3; TRBD2 is a possible D gene (6 bases). The germline CDR1 and CDR2 sequences are DFQATT and SNEGSKA (reference sequence). Deletions cut 7 bases from V and 0 bases from J, with 11 bases between. The CDR3 loop spans 13 amino acids. CDR3 region: CSVTGTSTDTQYF. CDR3 sequence (DNA): TGCAGTGTAACCGGGACTAGCACAGATACGCAGTATTTT.

This clonotype was counted between two and nine times. The chain uses TRBV12-3 or TRBV12-4 and TRBJ1-2; 10 nucleotides match TRBD1. This CDR3 is 13 amino acids long. Germline trimming cut 6 bases from V and 6 bases from J; bases unmatched to any gene: 4. In DNA form, the CDR3 reads TGTGCCAGCAGGCTCGGACAGGGGGATGGCTACACCTTC. Protein product: CASRLGQGDGYTF.

This clonotype was detected only a few times. The chain uses TRBV7-2 and TRBJ2-5, with D hard to call. The length of the CDR3 is 14 residues. CDR1 is SGHTA and CDR2 is FQGNSA in the germline V gene. The V end lost 3 bases, the J end lost 0 bases, and 8 bases lay between the germline ends. CDR3 DNA sequence: TGTGCCAGCAGCTTCCTAGATTACCAAGAGACCCAGTACTTC. Protein sequence: CASSFLDYQETQYF. Looking up the rest from reference TRBV7-2 and TRBJ2-5 gives the full variable domain: GAGVSQSPSNKVTEKGKDVELRCDPISGHTALYWYRQSLGQGLEFLIYFQGNSAPDKSGLPSDRFSAERTGGSVSTLTIQRTQQEDSAVYLCASSFLDYQETQYFGPGTRLLVL.

The rearrangement links TRBV28 to TRBJ1-2; D ambiguous. Trimming took off 7 bases at V and 7 bases at J, with 28 bases between the two ends. The germline gives CDR1 MDHEN, CDR2 SYDVKM. This CDR3 comprises 17 residues. CDR3 DNA: TGTGCCAGCAACTCTAGGACTCCCGTAACATTGTCGCGTGGCTACACCTTC. Its protein product is CASNSRTPVTLSRGYTF.